The 30 T cell receptor beta chains below come from one sample, sequenced in a study of metastatic and nonmetastatic thyroid tumors. TCRdb re-analyzed the PCR reads through MiXCR. This table holds 20,000 or so clones, around a fifth found once. Until they underwent thyroid surgery, no patient had received any treatment. Input material: tumor tissue. Receptors were obtained from a female donor with papillary thyroid cancer or a benign thyroid nodule (not recorded which). Some clones in this sample may be carry-over from other donors' samples.

The chain has TRBV6-1 and TRBJ2-7; unclear D gene. Trimming took off 2 bases at V and 4 bases at J, with 6 bases between the two ends. Germline V gene lookup returns CDR1 MNHNS and CDR2 SASEGT. The CDR3 has 12 residues. The chain's CDR3 is CASSEWSYEQYF. The CDR3 bases are TGTGCCAGCAGTGAATGGAGTTACGAGCAGTACTTC.

With respect to this clone: The DNA is omitted, as the CDR3 cannot be located on it reliably, and the CDR3 follows TCRdb's listing. Other DNA sequences from this sample encode an identical CDR3 as well. The chain uses TRBV9 and TRBJ2-2; the table calls TRBD2, which could not be checked here. The CDR3 is 15 residues long, ends included. Looked up from germline, CDR1 is SGDLS and CDR2 is YYNGEE. The CDR3 sequence: CASSVGGGSAGELFF.

The table lists this clone with a few counts. The chain is built from TRBV19 and TRBJ1-3, with TRBD1 as a possible D gene (5 bases). The germline V gene has CDR1 LNHDA and CDR2 SQIVND (reference sequence). V shed 5 bases and J shed 3 bases, with 14 bases lying between them. CDR3 length: 15 amino acids. As DNA, the CDR3 is TGTGCCAGTAGTCCCGTGACAGCCTATGGAAACACCATATATTTT. Amino acids: CASSPVTAYGNTIYF.

The chain links TRBV7-2 to TRBJ2-7; 7 nucleotides match TRBD1. The CDR3 totals 14 residues. Germline V CDR1 and CDR2: SGHTA, FQGNSA. V lost 5 bases and J lost 6; bases outside the gene matches: 10. The CDR3 protein is CASSQTGFVGEQYF. The CDR3 DNA reads TGTGCCAGCAGCCAGACAGGGTTTGTAGGCGAGCAGTACTTC.

This clone was counted at least ten times. A read error may account for a junction end that differs from germline. The rearrangement uses TRBV7-7 and TRBJ2-1; 11 bases are shared with TRBD2. Germline CDR1 SSHAT, CDR2 FNYEAQ (reference sequence). CDR3 length equals 16 residues. CDR3 sequence reads: CASSIPTSGRSDEQFF. CDR3 coding DNA: TGTGCTAGCAGCATCCCAACTAGCGGGAGATCCGATGAGCAGTTCTTC.

In its sample, this clone was seen many times. This rearrangement joins TRBV7-9 to TRBJ2-2; TRBD1 is a possible D gene (6 bases). There are 15 residues in the CDR3. The V gene lost 4 bases and the J gene lost 8 bases, with 17 bases spanning the gap. CDR1 and CDR2 (germline): SEHNR, FQNEAQ (reference sequence). CDR3 nucleotide sequence: TGTGCCAGCAGCTCAACTAGGCGACAGGTAGGGGAGCTGTTTTTT. Its protein product is CASSSTRRQVGELFF.

The V call is TRBV11-2, the J call TRBJ2-2; D unresolved. The ends were cut back, 1 base at V and 10 bases at J, with 22 bases in the middle. Germline V lookup: CDR1 SGHAT, CDR2 FQNNGV. The CDR3 covers 17 residues. The CDR3: CASSLVGPVGKCVELFF. The CDR3 DNA reads as TGTGCCAGCAGCTTAGTGGGCCCCGTGGGGAAATGCGTGGAGCTGTTTTTT.

The chain combines TRBV11-3 with TRBJ2-2; no reliable D call. V dropped 1 base and J dropped 5 bases, with 5 bases sitting between them. This CDR3 has 13 residues. The germline V gene has CDR1 SGHNT and CDR2 YENEEA. CDR3 sequence reads: CASSLVGTGELFF. The CDR3 DNA follows: TGTGCCAGCAGCTTAGTTGGGACCGGGGAGCTGTTTTTT.

This clone has a count of ten or more. The chain links TRBV29-1 to TRBJ2-7, with D tentatively TRBD1 (5 bases). Germline V gene lookup returns CDR1 SQVTM and CDR2 ANQGSEA. V lost 2 bases and J 6 bases, leaving 14 bases between the germline ends. There are 13 residues in the CDR3. As DNA, the CDR3 is TGCAGCGTTGAACATCCAGGAAGGGGCGAGCAGTACTTC. This gives the protein CSVEHPGRGEQYF.

Ten or more counts support this clone. The chain employs TRBV5-6 and TRBJ1-2; the D gene is possibly TRBD1 (6 bases). The germline V gene encodes CDR1 SGHDT and CDR2 YYEEEE. Trimming removed 0 bases at V and 2 bases at J, with 11 bases between. The CDR3 sequence is 15 residues long. In DNA, the CDR3 is TGTGCCAGCAGCTTGGTGGGACACCAGAACTATGGCTACACCTTC. This encodes CASSLVGHQNYGYTF. Filled out from reference TRBV5-6 and TRBJ1-2, the complete variable domain reads DAGVTQSPTHLIKTRGQQVTLRCSPKSGHDTVSWYQQALGQGPQFIFQYYEEEERQRGNFPDRFSGHQFPNYSSELNVNALLLGDSALYLCASSLVGHQNYGYTFGSGTRLTVV.

This clone was picked up many times. V usage is TRBV5-6 and J usage is TRBJ2-7, with TRBD2 matching over 10 bases. The CDR3 contains 15 residues. Germline CDR1 is SGHDT and CDR2 is YYEEEE. The trim removed 4 bases at V and 3 bases at J, leaving 7 bases unmatched. This chain's CDR3 is CASSSWTSGFYEQYF. CDR3 bases: TGTGCCAGCAGCAGCTGGACTAGCGGCTTCTACGAGCAGTACTTC.

The CDR3 DNA reads as TGCGCCAGCAGCATGACAACTGGGGCCAACGTCCTGACTTTC. Its translation: CASSMTTGANVLTF. The chain joins TRBV5-1 to TRBJ2-6; D gene ambiguous. This CDR3 has 14 amino acids. Germline values: CDR1 SGHRS, CDR2 YFSETQ. Trimming pared 4 bases from V and 2 bases from J, leaving 7 bases between.

The chain is built from TRBV29-1 and TRBJ2-1; 8 bases match TRBD2. Trimming took 6 bases from V and 1 from J; bases not matched to a gene: 5. This CDR3 spans 14 amino acids. Germline CDR1 and CDR2: SQVTM and ANQGSEA. CDR3 region: CSVLAGRSYNEQFF. CDR3 DNA sequence: TGCAGCGTGTTAGCGGGAAGGTCCTACAATGAGCAGTTCTTC.

This rearrangement joins TRBV11-2 to TRBJ2-7; TRBD2 might be the D (6 bases). The CDR3 runs 14 residues. Trimming removed 5 bases from V and 4 bases from J, with 15 bases in between. Germline V CDR1 and CDR2: SGHAT, FQNNGV. The CDR3 loop reads CASSLRGVSYEQYF. CDR3 nucleotide sequence: TGTGCCAGCAGCCTGCGCGGGGTTTCTTACGAGCAGTACTTC.

This clone has more than one count but fewer than ten. The conserved phenylalanine or tryptophan is not found at the CDR3 terminus, so this likely reflects a read error. The V gene is TRBV7-3, the J gene TRBJ2-2; D unclear. This CDR3 spans 14 amino acids. Trimming left V 5 bases short and J 2 bases short, with 9 bases between. Germline values: CDR1 SGHTA, CDR2 FQGTGA. Here the CDR3 reads CASSPGPNTGELFL. The CDR3, as DNA: TGTGCCAGCAGCCCAGGTCCTAACACCGGGGAGCTGTTTCTT.

This clone was recorded only once. V usage is TRBV20-1 and J usage is TRBJ2-7; a possible D gene is TRBD1 (6 bases). This CDR3 has 12 amino acids. Looked up from germline, CDR1 is DFQATT and CDR2 is SNEGSKA (reference sequence). V dropped 8 bases and J dropped 7 bases, with 18 bases sitting between them. Written as DNA, the CDR3 is TGCAGTTTCCTGACAGGTCTGGGAGAGCAGTACTTC. Translating gives CSFLTGLGEQYF.

This clone was recorded a few times. CDR3 amino acids: CASRRTGGELFF. For the CDR3, the DNA is TGTGCCAGCAGACGTACAGGCGGGGAGCTGTTTTTT. The V gene is TRBV28, the J gene TRBJ2-2, with a possible D match to TRBD1 (5 bases). V was pared by 6 bases and J by 7 bases, with 9 bases between. The CDR3 spans 12 residues. Germline CDR1 and CDR2: MDHEN and SYDVKM.

Of note for this clone: A much larger clone differs by one base, so this may be a read error. The genes are TRBV7-3 and TRBJ2-5; a weak D match, TRBD2 (5 bases). V lost 1 base to trimming and J lost 6 bases, with 15 bases between them. This CDR3 spans 15 amino acids. Germline V gives CDR1 SGHTA, CDR2 FQGTGA. CDR3 nucleotides: TGTGCCAGCAGCTTAAAAAGTTGGTGGGAGCAGACCCAGTACTTC. Translated: CASSLKSWWEQTQYF.

This clone came up a few times. A read error may account for a junction end that differs from germline. V usage is TRBV24-1 and J usage is TRBJ2-7; 9 nucleotides match TRBD2. The CDR3 is 15 amino acids. Germline-derived CDR1 and CDR2 are KGHDR and SFDVKD. The CDR3 loop reads CATSDLSGSNYERYF. The CDR3 DNA sequence: TGTGCCACCAGTGATCTTAGCGGGAGTAACTACGAGCGGTACTTC.

This clone was seen just once. As the CDR3 is not closed by the conserved phenylalanine or tryptophan, this likely results from a read error. Because the CDR3's place on the DNA is in doubt, the DNA is left out and the CDR3 is given as listed by TCRdb. The gene calls are TRBV4-1 and TRBJ2-5; TRBD1, the D gene given by the table, was not confirmed from the DNA. The length of the CDR3 is 15 amino acids, counting both ends. Germline V gives CDR1 MGHRA, CDR2 YSYEKL. This chain's CDR3 is CARQLAGGRGQEAWL.

V usage is TRBV6-2 or TRBV6-3 and J usage is TRBJ2-7; either TRBD1 or TRBD2 may supply D (6 bases each). This CDR3 region has 16 residues. CDR1 is MNHEY, CDR2 SVGEGT, per germline. V shed 5 bases and J shed 0 bases, with 17 bases lying between them. This CDR3 is CASSEAGGHLSYEQYF. For the CDR3, the DNA is TGTGCCAGCAGTGAGGCCGGGGGACACCTCTCCTACGAGCAGTACTTC.

V gene TRBV6-1 combines with J gene TRBJ2-1, with 8 bases that match TRBD1. The CDR3 loop spans 13 amino acids. CDR1 and CDR2 (germline): MNHNS, SASEGT. V was clipped by 6 bases and J by 7 bases; unmatched bases: 5. CDR3 in DNA: TGTGCCAGCAGAGAGACAGGGGATAATGAGCAGTTCTTC. As protein: CASRETGDNEQFF.

This clone is medium-sized within its sample. V is TRBV25-1 and J is TRBJ2-7, with TRBD1 matching 10 bases. The CDR3 is made up of 15 amino acids. After removal of 1 base from V and 7 bases from J, the junction contained 7 bases not matched to a gene. Germline loops: CDR1 MGHDK, CDR2 SYGVNS. This CDR3 is CASSEWDRGWWEQYF. As DNA, the CDR3 is TGTGCCAGCAGTGAATGGGACAGGGGATGGTGGGAGCAGTACTTC.

This clone was found many times. The gene calls are TRBV3-1 and TRBJ1-2; the D is unclear. The CDR3 has 14 residues. CDR1 is LGHDT and CDR2 is YNNKEL in the germline V gene (reference sequence). Deletions cut 3 bases from V and 4 bases from J, with 12 bases between. The CDR3: CASSHPPDLYGYTF. The DNA for the CDR3 is TGTGCCAGCAGCCACCCGCCCGACCTCTATGGCTACACCTTC.

V is TRBV11-2 and J is TRBJ2-3, with D unresolved. This CDR3 spans 15 amino acids. Germline CDR1 is SGHAT and CDR2 is FQNNGV. Trimming took 5 bases from V and 2 from J, leaving 14 bases between them. CDR3 DNA sequence: TGTGCCAGCAGCGAAGACATTGCACACACAGATACGCAGTATTTT. This sequence encodes CASSEDIAHTDTQYF.

V gene TRBV11-3 combines with J gene TRBJ2-7, with 11 bases matching TRBD1. The ends lost 3 bases at V and 6 bases at J; junction bases unmatched: 10. CDR1 SGHNT and CDR2 YENEEA come from the germline V gene. The CDR3 covers 16 residues. CDR3 sequence reads: CASSFRGQGARVEQYF. The CDR3 DNA is TGTGCCAGCAGCTTCCGCGGACAGGGGGCGAGGGTCGAGCAGTACTTC.

This clone was seen at least ten times. A read error may be the cause here, since a much bigger clone is one base away. Here the CDR3 DNA reads TGTGCCAGCAGCTCCCGGGACACAGTCTCCGGGGCCAACGTCCTGACTTTC. Translating it yields CASSSRDTVSGANVLTF. The rearrangement joins TRBV7-8 to TRBJ2-6, with D possibly TRBD1 on 6 matching bases. This CDR3 region has 17 residues. Germline CDR1 reads SGHVS; CDR2 reads FQNEAQ. V was cut by 4 bases and J by 4 bases, with 17 bases left in between.

This clone is categorized as medium-sized. DNA of the CDR3: TGCAGTGCTAGAGGGGGGGCGAGAGACATTCAGTACTTC. Its protein product is CSARGGARDIQYF. The chain couples TRBV20-1 to TRBJ2-4, with D perhaps matching TRBD1 or TRBD2 (6 bases each). The CDR3 consists of 13 residues. Trimming removed 1 base at V and 8 bases at J, with 12 bases between. In germline, CDR1 is DFQATT, CDR2 SNEGSKA (reference sequence).

This clone has a count of ten or more. The chain is built from TRBV18 and TRBJ2-3; 9 positions agree with TRBD2. CDR3 length: 17 amino acids. Germline trimming cut 0 bases from V and 1 base from J; bases unmatched to any gene: 5. Germline CDR1 and CDR2: KGHSH and LQKENI. This CDR3 is CASSPPSGGRRTDTQYF. The CDR3 DNA reads TGTGCCAGCTCACCACCGAGCGGGGGGCGTCGCACAGATACGCAGTATTTT.

In its sample, this clone is medium-sized (0.01 to 0.1%). This chain joins TRBV5-1 and TRBJ1-3, with TRBD1 as a possible D gene (6 bases). CDR1 is SGHRS and CDR2 is YFSETQ in the germline V gene. The V end was cut by 0 bases, the J end by 5 bases, with 12 bases between. The CDR3 spans 15 residues. The CDR3 here is CASSLGVQGRNTIYF. The CDR3 nucleotides read TGCGCCAGCAGCTTGGGAGTGCAGGGGCGAAACACCATATATTTT. The complete variable domain, with remaining parts taken from reference TRBV5-1 and TRBJ1-3, reads KAGVTQTPRYLIKTRGQQVTLSCSPISGHRSVSWYQQTPGQGLQFLFEYFSETQRNKGNFPGRFSGRQFSNSRSEMNVSTLELGDSALYLCASSLGVQGRNTIYFGEGSWLTVV.